Below, 14 T cell receptor beta chains from the same sample are listed, as sequenced in a study of blood T cell repertoires in COVID-19. The assay was immunoSEQ multiplex PCR, and TCRdb's table has in-frame clones only and misses some. This table has 190,000 or so clones, approximately 86% appearing once. The sample was PBMCs or T cells enriched from blood (not recorded which). The receptors come from a woman aged 25 to 39 who had been exposed to COVID-19.

The chain is built from TRBV27 and TRBJ1-1; no reliable D call. The CDR3 runs 16 residues. Germline V lookup: CDR1 MNHEY, CDR2 SMNVEV (reference sequence). V lost 5 bases and J 1 base, leaving 17 bases between the germline ends. This chain's CDR3 is CASSPHLVTQNTEAFF. The DNA for the CDR3 is TGTGCCAGCAGTCCCCACCTAGTAACTCAGAACACTGAAGCTTTCTTT.

The genes are TRBV5-6 and TRBJ1-2; tentatively, D is TRBD1 (6 bases). Germline V gene data show CDR1 as SGHDT and CDR2 as YYEEEE. This CDR3 has 14 amino acids. Trimming removed 4 bases at V and 4 bases at J, with 14 bases between. The CDR3 nucleotides are TGTGCCAGCAGCCCTGAGACAGGACTCTATGGCTACACCTTC. It is translated as CASSPETGLYGYTF.

This chain joins TRBV7-9 and TRBJ1-2, with D unclear. The CDR3 runs 15 residues. Trimming took off 1 base at V and 1 base at J, with 10 bases between the two ends. The germline gives CDR1 SEHNR, CDR2 FQNEAQ (reference sequence). The CDR3 nucleotides are TGTGCCAGCAGCTTAGAATTGGGCAGTAACTATGGCTACACCTTC. It translates to CASSLELGSNYGYTF.

The genes are TRBV29-1 and TRBJ1-2; tentative D call: TRBD1 (5 bases). The CDR3 runs 16 residues. Germline V CDR1 and CDR2: SQVTM, ANQGSEA. V lost 2 bases and J lost 4, with 20 bases in between. Here the CDR3 reads CSVEYPAGKGLYGYTF. Here the CDR3 DNA reads TGCAGCGTTGAATACCCCGCAGGGAAGGGTCTCTATGGCTACACCTTC.

This clone was observed many times. The chain employs TRBV2 and TRBJ1-4; TRBD1 aligns across 12 bases. Germline V gives CDR1 SNHLY, CDR2 FYNNEI. V dropped 6 bases and J dropped 8; count of bases not matched to a gene: 4. The CDR3 extends over 14 amino acids. CDR3 region: CASRKGTGGEKLFF. CDR3 nucleotides: TGTGCCAGCAGAAAGGGGACAGGGGGCGAAAAACTGTTTTTT.

V and J are TRBV28 and TRBJ1-5; 12 bases agree with TRBD1. Looked up from germline, CDR1 is MDHEN and CDR2 is SYDVKM. The V segment lost 7 bases and the J segment 5 bases; nucleotides outside the gene matches: 9. The CDR3 contains 16 residues. The DNA for the CDR3 is TGTGCCAGCACCGGGACAGGGGGCGGTTTACATCAGCCCCAGCATTTT. This encodes CASTGTGGGLHQPQHF.

The chain recombines TRBV7-3 with TRBJ2-3, with 11 positions matching TRBD2. The CDR3 has 16 residues. Germline V gene lookup returns CDR1 SGHTA and CDR2 FQGTGA. The trim removed 5 bases at V and 4 bases at J, leaving 8 bases unmatched. The chain's CDR3 is CASSPSGGRGADTQYF. CDR3 nucleotides: TGTGCCAGCAGCCCTAGCGGGGGGCGGGGTGCAGATACGCAGTATTTT.

The V call is TRBV5-5, the J call TRBJ2-7; D perhaps matches TRBD2 (7 bases). This CDR3 has 15 residues. V lost 4 bases and J 0 bases, leaving 14 bases between the germline ends. Germline lookup yields CDR1 SGHKS and CDR2 YYEKEE (reference sequence). CDR3 bases: TGTGCCAGCAGCCTGGAGGGGGGGAGCTCCTACGAGCAGTACTTC. It specifies CASSLEGGSSYEQYF.

The V call is TRBV7-2, the J call TRBJ1-1, with D perhaps matching TRBD1 (5 bases). Per germline, CDR1 SGHTA and CDR2 FQGNSA. The V end lost 3 bases, the J end lost 7 bases, and 12 bases lay between the germline ends. The CDR3 loop spans 13 amino acids. The CDR3 sequence: CASSFLSGGEAFF. For the CDR3, the DNA is TGTGCCAGCAGCTTCTTGTCCGGGGGTGAAGCTTTCTTT.

This clone was observed a handful of times. The chain has TRBV2 and TRBJ1-1; D gene ambiguous. Germline V gives CDR1 SNHLY, CDR2 FYNNEI. Trimming cost V 4 bases and J 0 bases, with 18 bases left between them. This CDR3 spans 17 amino acids. The CDR3 region is CASSGPTEGYLNTEAFF. CDR3 nucleotides: TGTGCCAGCAGTGGACCCACAGAGGGTTATCTGAACACTGAAGCTTTCTTT.

The V gene is TRBV29-1, the J gene TRBJ2-3; 8 bases align to TRBD2. V lost 3 bases and J lost 6; bases outside the gene matches: 8. This CDR3 is built from 14 residues. From germline, CDR1 is SQVTM and CDR2 ANQGSEA. CDR3 protein: CSVDRTSPRDTQYF. DNA for the CDR3: TGCAGCGTTGATCGGACTAGCCCCAGGGATACGCAGTATTTT.

The genes are TRBV28 and TRBJ1-5, with D possibly matching TRBD1 (6 bases). This CDR3 has 13 amino acids. The V gene lost 10 bases and the J gene lost 6 bases, with 16 bases spanning the gap. The germline CDR1 and CDR2 sequences are MDHEN and SYDVKM. The CDR3 nucleotides are TGTGCCACCAAGGACAGCGCAGGTCAGCCCCAGCATTTT. Translating it yields CATKDSAGQPQHF.

The chain carries TRBV15 and TRBJ1-5; no clear D. The germline V gene encodes CDR1 LNHNV and CDR2 YYDKDF (reference sequence). The V gene lost 0 bases and the J gene lost 1 base, with 10 bases spanning the gap. This CDR3 is 16 amino acids long. The CDR3 sequence: CATSRDPLNSNQPQHF. The CDR3 DNA sequence: TGTGCCACCAGCAGAGATCCACTGAACAGCAATCAGCCCCAGCATTTT.

V usage is TRBV6-5 and J usage is TRBJ2-7, with 10 bases that match TRBD1. The length of the CDR3 is 15 residues. V trimming: 6 bases; J trimming: 2 bases; junction bases outside the gene matches: 7. CDR1 and CDR2 from the germline V gene are MNHEY and SVGAGI. The CDR3 DNA follows: TGTGCCAGCAGCCCCGGGACAGGGGTAGCCTACGAGCAGTACTTC. Translation gives CASSPGTGVAYEQYF.